In its sample, the clone carrying this TCR beta chain was seen once. The repertoire was sequenced with immunoSEQ multiplex PCR; TCRdb's copy has only in-frame clones and lacks some. The sample consists of roughly 150,000 clones, under 90% of them appearing once. V lost 2 bases and J lost 2; bases outside the gene matches: 4. The CDR3 is 14 amino acids. Germline CDR1 reads SQVTM; CDR2 reads ANQGSEA. Participants were aged about 18 to 95 years, lived in around 25 US areas, and enrolled virtually. The data are from a study of blood T cell repertoires in COVID-19. About the research overall: Sources were T cells, B-cell-depleted T cells, or PBMCs; the material itself was cDNA or gDNA.

Source material: PBMCs or T cells enriched from blood (not recorded which). This TCR was recovered from a man aged 45-65 years in a cohort exposed to, infected with or recovered from COVID-19 (not recorded which). The V call is TRBV29-1, the J call TRBJ2-7; TRBD1 matches 9 bases. The CDR3 loop reads CSVERTGDPYEQYF. The DNA for the CDR3 is TGCAGCGTTGAACGGACAGGGGACCCCTACGAGCAGTACTTC.